This passage covers 13 T cell receptor beta chains from one sample sequenced in a study of blood T cell repertoires in COVID-19. Data came from immunoSEQ multiplex PCR; TCRdb stores just in-frame clones and leaves some out. Among under 250,000 clones, about 86% were seen once, and the ten largest hold around 1.4%. Material: peripheral blood. These receptors came from a man aged 80 or over with acute or convalescent COVID-19.

This chain links TRBV11-2 with TRBJ1-6, with 7 bases lining up with TRBD1. The CDR3 totals 14 residues. V shed 4 bases, J shed 7 bases, and the junction held 4 bases outside the gene matches. Germline CDR1 reads SGHAT; CDR2 reads FQNNGV. In nucleotides, the CDR3 is TGTGCCAGCAGCTCCAGGGGGAACAATTCACCCCTCCACTTT. It specifies CASSSRGNNSPLHF.

J is TRBJ1-5 and V is TRBV4-1, with D perhaps matching TRBD1 (6 bases). Germline V gene lookup returns CDR1 MGHRA and CDR2 YSYEKL. With 4 bases removed from V and 0 bases from J, the gap between germline ends came to 16 bases. The CDR3 contains 17 residues. The CDR3 sequence is CASSPLMRGGSNQPQHF. CDR3 in DNA: TGCGCCAGCAGCCCTCTGATGAGGGGGGGTAGCAATCAGCCCCAGCATTTT.

The chain couples TRBV10-1 to TRBJ2-3, with 8 bases lining up with TRBD2. Losses at the gene ends were 11 bases for V and 0 bases for J; bases not matched to a gene: 13. The CDR3 spans 16 residues. Germline lookup yields CDR1 WNHNN and CDR2 SYGVQD (reference sequence). The CDR3 nucleotides are TGCGCCCCCCGCGAGCGGGGGCCACCTAGCACAGATACGCAGTATTTT. Translated, it gives CAPRERGPPSTDTQYF.

This clone was counted a single time. J is TRBJ2-7 and V is TRBV12-3 or TRBV12-4; the D gene is possibly TRBD2 (5 bases). The CDR3 consists of 12 residues. V was clipped by 3 bases and J by 7 bases, with 10 bases between them. CDR3 sequence reads: CASSFGVGEQYF. In DNA, the CDR3 is TGTGCCAGCAGTTTCGGGGTTGGGGAGCAGTACTTC.

CDR3 in DNA: TGTGCCATCAGTGAGCCCACGCCCGGGACTTTGTCTAACTATGGCTACACCTTC. Translation: CAISEPTPGTLSNYGYTF. The chain recombines TRBV10-3 with TRBJ1-2; tentatively, D is TRBD1 (5 bases). CDR1 and CDR2 from the germline V gene are ENHRY and SYGVKD. V lost 2 bases and J 0 bases, leaving 19 bases between the germline ends. CDR3 length equals 18 residues.

The chain combines TRBV29-1 with TRBJ1-4; 7 bases match TRBD1. This CDR3 spans 14 amino acids. Per germline, CDR1 SQVTM and CDR2 ANQGSEA. J gave up 8 bases and V 4 bases, and 10 bases lay outside the gene matches. CDR3 amino acids: CSVVSGGSGEKLFF. The DNA for the CDR3 is TGCAGCGTTGTCTCAGGGGGGTCCGGGGAAAAACTGTTTTTT.

This rearrangement joins TRBV12-5 to TRBJ2-3; maybe TRBD2 (5 bases). This CDR3 spans 15 amino acids. Per germline, CDR1 LGHNT and CDR2 FRNRAP. Trimming removed 4 bases from V and 0 bases from J, with 11 bases in between. CDR3 sequence reads: CASGSRGISTDTQYF. The CDR3 region has the DNA TGTGCTAGTGGTTCCCGGGGTATAAGCACAGATACGCAGTATTTT.

This clone came up once. J is TRBJ1-1 and V is TRBV7-8; D gene ambiguous. Looked up from germline, CDR1 is SGHVS and CDR2 is FQNEAQ. V shed 5 bases and J shed 0 bases, with 10 bases lying between them. This CDR3 comprises 14 residues. The CDR3 is CASSPRWLNTEAFF. The CDR3 DNA follows: TGTGCCAGCAGCCCTCGATGGCTGAACACTGAAGCTTTCTTT.

The chain joins TRBV27 to TRBJ2-7; tentatively, D is TRBD2 (7 bases). CDR1 is MNHEY and CDR2 is SMNVEV in the germline V gene (reference sequence). Deletions cut 6 bases from V and 2 bases from J, with 26 bases between. The CDR3 is made up of 18 amino acids. CDR3 amino acids: CASRGHGLVGSYPYEQYF. CDR3 DNA: TGTGCCAGCAGGGGACACGGACTAGTCGGTAGCTACCCCTACGAGCAGTACTTC.

The rearrangement joins TRBV2 to TRBJ2-5, with D maybe TRBD2 (6 bases). The CDR3 covers 13 residues. The V gene's germline CDR1 is SNHLY and CDR2 FYNNEI. Trimming took 9 bases from V and 6 from J, leaving 17 bases between them. Here the CDR3 reads CARTSTQSQTQYF. For the CDR3, the DNA is TGTGCCAGAACTAGCACCCAATCACAGACCCAGTACTTC.

The chain joins TRBV6-2 or TRBV6-3 to TRBJ1-1; 8 bases match TRBD1. The CDR3 runs to 13 residues. The V gene's germline CDR1 is MNHEY and CDR2 SVGEGT. The V gene end was trimmed by 5 bases and the J gene end by 3 bases; junction bases not matched to a gene: 2. The CDR3 DNA reads TGTGCCAGCAGTCAGACAGGGGACACTGAAGCTTTCTTT. This gives the protein CASSQTGDTEAFF.

The V and J genes are TRBV5-1 and TRBJ2-5; 7 nucleotides match TRBD1. Trimming at V came to 7 bases and at J to 2 bases, leaving 8 bases not matched to a gene. This CDR3 has 14 residues. Looked up from germline, CDR1 is SGHRS and CDR2 is YFSETQ. Here the CDR3 DNA reads TGCGCCAGCTTTTCCCGGACAGGACAAGAGACCCAGTACTTC. Translation: CASFSRTGQETQYF.

The V call is TRBV19, the J call TRBJ1-5; 10 nucleotides align to TRBD1. Germline CDR1 and CDR2: LNHDA and SQIVND (reference sequence). The junction had 10 bases not matched to a gene; V was cut back by 9 bases and J by 5 bases. The CDR3 runs to 15 residues. CDR3 amino acids: CASWDRGRGDQPQHF. The CDR3 nucleotides read TGTGCCAGCTGGGACAGGGGAAGGGGGGATCAGCCCCAGCATTTT. The full variable domain, completed using reference TRBV19 and TRBJ1-5, is DGGITQSPKYLFRKEGQNVTLSCEQNLNHDAMYWYRQDPGQGLRLIYYSQIVNDFQKGDIAEGYSVSREKKESFPLTVTSAQKNPTAFYLCASWDRGRGDQPQHFGDGTRLSIL.